This T cell receptor beta chain was sequenced in a study of CD8 T cells in ankylosing spondylitis. Whole-study results and caveats: It was reported that disease-linked clones were significantly enriched in matched ankylosing spondylitis synovial fluid. About 8 highly homologous variants formed a TCR beta motif that appeared characteristic of ankylosing spondylitis blood.

TCRdb re-analysed the 5' RACE reads in MiXCR, keeping a single row per CDR3 protein. This repertoire shows 350,000 to 450,000 distinct CDR3 sequences, roughly 26% found once; its top ten account for 0.89%. Concerning this clonotype: Its antigen is unknown.

V was pared by 4 bases and J by 0 bases, with 4 bases of the junction left unmatched. This CDR3 comprises 15 residues. Germline loops: CDR1 SGDLS, CDR2 YYNGEE. Sequencing was performed on blood, either unsorted or a sorted T cell fraction (not recorded which). The sequence derives from a male donor with ankylosing spondylitis. The chain couples TRBV9 to TRBJ1-5; 7 positions match TRBD1. This CDR3 reads CASSPGTVSNQPQHF. CDR3 nucleotide sequence: TGTGCCAGCAGCCCAGGGACAGTTAGCAATCAGCCCCAGCATTTT.